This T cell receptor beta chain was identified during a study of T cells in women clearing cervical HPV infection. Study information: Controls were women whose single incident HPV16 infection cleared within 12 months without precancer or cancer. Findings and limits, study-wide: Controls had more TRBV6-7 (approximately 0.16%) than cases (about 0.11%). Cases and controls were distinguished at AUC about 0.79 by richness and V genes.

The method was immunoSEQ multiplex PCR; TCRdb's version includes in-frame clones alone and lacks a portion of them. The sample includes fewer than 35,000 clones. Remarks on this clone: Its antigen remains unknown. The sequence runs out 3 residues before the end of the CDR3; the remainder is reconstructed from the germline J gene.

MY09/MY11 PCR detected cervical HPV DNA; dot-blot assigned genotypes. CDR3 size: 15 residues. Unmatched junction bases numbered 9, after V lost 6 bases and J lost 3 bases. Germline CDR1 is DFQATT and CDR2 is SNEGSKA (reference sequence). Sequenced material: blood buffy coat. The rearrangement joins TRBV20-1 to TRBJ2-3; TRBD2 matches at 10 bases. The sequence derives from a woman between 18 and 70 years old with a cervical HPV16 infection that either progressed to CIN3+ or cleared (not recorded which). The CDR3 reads CSAAPLAGKTDTQYF. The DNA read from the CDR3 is TGCAGTGCCGCCCCACTAGCGGGGAAAACAGATACG.